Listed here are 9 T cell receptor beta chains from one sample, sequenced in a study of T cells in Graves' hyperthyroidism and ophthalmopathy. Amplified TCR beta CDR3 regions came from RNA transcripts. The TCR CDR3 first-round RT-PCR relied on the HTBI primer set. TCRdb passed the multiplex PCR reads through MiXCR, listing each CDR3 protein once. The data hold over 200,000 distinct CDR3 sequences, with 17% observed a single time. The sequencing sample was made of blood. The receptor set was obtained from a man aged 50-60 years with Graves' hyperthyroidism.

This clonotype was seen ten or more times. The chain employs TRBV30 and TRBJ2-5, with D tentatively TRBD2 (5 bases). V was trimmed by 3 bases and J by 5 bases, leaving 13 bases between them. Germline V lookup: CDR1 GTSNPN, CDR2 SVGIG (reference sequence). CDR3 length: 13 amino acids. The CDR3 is CAWSYGIGETQYF. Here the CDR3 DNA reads TGTGCCTGGAGCTACGGGATAGGGGAGACCCAGTACTTC.

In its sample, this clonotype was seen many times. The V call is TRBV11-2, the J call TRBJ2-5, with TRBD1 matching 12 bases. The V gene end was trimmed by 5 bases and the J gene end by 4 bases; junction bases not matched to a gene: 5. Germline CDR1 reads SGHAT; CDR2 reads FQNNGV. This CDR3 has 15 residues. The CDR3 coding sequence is TGTGCCAGCAGCAGGGACAGGGGGCTAGGAGAGACCCAGTACTTC. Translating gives CASSRDRGLGETQYF.

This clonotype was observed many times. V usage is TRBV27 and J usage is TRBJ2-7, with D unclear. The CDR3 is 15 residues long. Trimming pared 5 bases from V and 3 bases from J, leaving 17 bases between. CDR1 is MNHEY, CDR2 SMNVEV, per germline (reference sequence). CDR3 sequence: CASSPLGAEDYEQYF. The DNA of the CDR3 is TGTGCCAGCAGTCCCCTGGGCGCGGAAGACTACGAGCAGTACTTC.

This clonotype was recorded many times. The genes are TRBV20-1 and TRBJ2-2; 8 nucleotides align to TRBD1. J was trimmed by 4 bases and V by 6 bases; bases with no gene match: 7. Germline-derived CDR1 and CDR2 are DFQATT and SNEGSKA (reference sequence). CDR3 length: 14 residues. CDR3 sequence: CSALTGAGTGELFF. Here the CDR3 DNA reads TGCAGTGCCCTGACAGGGGCGGGCACCGGGGAGCTGTTTTTT.

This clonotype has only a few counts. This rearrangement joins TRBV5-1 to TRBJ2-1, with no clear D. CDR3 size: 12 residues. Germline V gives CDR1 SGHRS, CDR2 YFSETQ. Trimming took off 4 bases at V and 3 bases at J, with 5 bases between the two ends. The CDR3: CASSTNYNEQFF. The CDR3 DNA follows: TGCGCCAGCAGCACCAACTACAATGAGCAGTTCTTC.

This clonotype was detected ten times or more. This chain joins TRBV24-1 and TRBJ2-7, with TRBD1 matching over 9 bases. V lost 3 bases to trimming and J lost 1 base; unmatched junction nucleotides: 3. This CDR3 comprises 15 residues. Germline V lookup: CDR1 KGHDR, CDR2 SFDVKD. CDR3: CATSDPGTGSYEQYF. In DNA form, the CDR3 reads TGTGCCACCAGTGATCCCGGGACAGGGTCCTACGAGCAGTACTTC.

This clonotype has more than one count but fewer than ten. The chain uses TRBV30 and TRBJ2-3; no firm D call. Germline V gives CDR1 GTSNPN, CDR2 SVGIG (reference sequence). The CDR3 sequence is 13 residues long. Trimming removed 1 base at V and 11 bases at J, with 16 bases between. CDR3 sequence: CAWSDLRAWGQYF. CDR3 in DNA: TGTGCCTGGAGTGATCTAAGGGCATGGGGGCAGTATTTT.

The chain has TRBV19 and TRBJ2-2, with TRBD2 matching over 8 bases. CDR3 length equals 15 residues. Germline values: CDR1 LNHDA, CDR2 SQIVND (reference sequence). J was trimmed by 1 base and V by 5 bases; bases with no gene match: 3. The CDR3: CASSPGGRNTGELFF. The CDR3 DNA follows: TGTGCCAGTAGTCCGGGAGGGCGGAACACCGGGGAGCTGTTTTTT.

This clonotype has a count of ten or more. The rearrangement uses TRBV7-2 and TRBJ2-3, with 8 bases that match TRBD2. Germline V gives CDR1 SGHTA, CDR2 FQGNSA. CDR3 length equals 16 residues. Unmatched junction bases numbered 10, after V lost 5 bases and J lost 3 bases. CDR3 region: CASSPYSGTGTDTQYF. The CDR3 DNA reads TGTGCCAGCAGCCCCTATAGCGGGACGGGGACAGATACGCAGTATTTT.